This T cell receptor (beta chain) was sequenced for a study of cytomegalovirus exposure and HLA in healthy donors. General observations from the study: Data from an earlier analysis indicated that most TCR beta V segments were productive either about 90% or about 30% of the time.

V lost 6 bases and J 3 bases, leaving 6 bases between the germline ends. CDR3 length: 12 amino acids. Germline CDR1 MNHNS, CDR2 SASEGT. The primer mix had 60 Vbeta and 13 Jbeta primers. The assay was immunoSEQ multiplex PCR, and TCRdb's table has in-frame clones only and misses some. The table has hundreds of thousands of clones, approximately 70% seen once. On this clone itself: Its antigen remains unknown.

The chain recombines TRBV6-1 with TRBJ2-1; D is unresolved. Sequencing used PBMCs. The origin of this receptor is a female donor in good health and CMV-seronegative. The CDR3 coding sequence is TGTGCCAGCAGGCCAGACTACAATGAGCAGTTCTTC. Translated, it gives CASRPDYNEQFF.